A single sample gave rise to the 26 T cell receptor beta chains below, sequenced in a study of cytomegalovirus exposure and HLA in healthy donors. PCR employed 60 Vbeta and 13 Jbeta primers. Libraries were prepared by immunoSEQ multiplex PCR; TCRdb keeps only in-frame clonotypes and omits some of them. The profile shows over 130,000 clones, under 75% of them singletons. The specimen was PBMCs. These receptors were obtained from an older woman in good health and CMV-seropositive.

CDR3 region: CASSWAGVPLYEQYF. The CDR3 DNA follows: TGTGCCAGCAGTTGGGCAGGGGTACCACTTTACGAGCAGTACTTC. V usage is TRBV28 and J usage is TRBJ2-7, with D maybe TRBD1 (6 bases). CDR3 length equals 15 residues. V lost 4 bases to trimming and J lost 4 bases, with 17 bases between them. Germline lookup yields CDR1 MDHEN and CDR2 SYDVKM. Full variable domain (rest looked up from reference TRBV28 and TRBJ2-7): DVKVTQSSRYLVKRTGEKVFLECVQDMDHENMFWYRQDPGLGLRLIYFSYDVKMKEKGDIPEGYSVSREKKERFSLILESASTNQTSMYLCASSWAGVPLYEQYFGPGTRLTVT.

V gene TRBV28 combines with J gene TRBJ1-2, with 9 bases lining up with TRBD1. CDR3 length: 14 residues. The germline CDR1 and CDR2 sequences are MDHEN and SYDVKM. V lost 8 bases to trimming and J lost 2 bases; unmatched junction nucleotides: 6. The CDR3 loop is CASGDRAGNYGYTF. The CDR3 DNA reads TGTGCCAGCGGGGACAGGGCTGGCAACTATGGCTACACCTTC.

This clone has just a few counts. The V call is TRBV9, the J call TRBJ2-1; 7 bases agree with TRBD2. The V and J ends lost 0 bases and 1 base, in that order; junction bases with no gene match: 7. The CDR3 totals 17 residues. From germline, CDR1 is SGDLS and CDR2 YYNGEE. This chain's CDR3 is CASSVVGTKLSYNEQFF. DNA for the CDR3: TGTGCCAGCAGCGTAGTAGGGACTAAGTTATCCTACAATGAGCAGTTCTTC.

This chain links TRBV4-1 with TRBJ1-1, with 8 bases matching TRBD1. There are 13 residues in the CDR3. Germline CDR1 is MGHRA and CDR2 is YSYEKL. Unmatched junction bases numbered 5, after V lost 1 base and J lost 10 bases. The CDR3 sequence: CASSQAGGAGAFF. CDR3 DNA sequence: TGCGCCAGCAGCCAAGCAGGGGGCGCGGGAGCTTTCTTT.

This rearrangement joins TRBV20-1 to TRBJ2-7; the D gene is possibly TRBD2 (5 bases). Looked up from germline, CDR1 is DFQATT and CDR2 is SNEGSKA (reference sequence). The V and J ends lost 3 bases and 3 bases respectively, with 6 bases between them. This CDR3 has 11 residues. The CDR3 nucleotides are TGCAGTGCTAGCCGGGGCTACGAGCAGTACTTC. Amino acid sequence: CSASRGYEQYF.

A single count supports this clone. This sequence joins TRBV5-1 and TRBJ1-4; D ambiguous. CDR1 SGHRS and CDR2 YFSETQ come from the germline V gene. The ends were cut back, 0 bases at V and 7 bases at J, with 7 bases in the middle. The CDR3 is 13 amino acids. The CDR3 loop reads CASSLGLAEKLFF. CDR3 nucleotides: TGCGCCAGCAGCTTGGGGTTGGCTGAAAAACTGTTTTTT. The full variable domain, with the rest looked up from reference TRBV5-1 and TRBJ1-4, is KAGVTQTPRYLIKTRGQQVTLSCSPISGHRSVSWYQQTPGQGLQFLFEYFSETQRNKGNFPGRFSGRQFSNSRSEMNVSTLELGDSALYLCASSLGLAEKLFFGSGTQLSVL.

This clone was counted a few times. The V gene is TRBV7-3, the J gene TRBJ1-1, with D hard to call. Germline CDR1 SGHTA, CDR2 FQGTGA. Trimming cost V 1 base and J 3 bases, with 15 bases left between them. This CDR3 is built from 16 residues. This chain's CDR3 is CASSLRRARFDTEAFF. CDR3 coding DNA: TGTGCCAGCAGCTTAAGACGTGCGCGGTTCGACACTGAAGCTTTCTTT.

This clone occurred a few times. J is TRBJ2-2 and V is TRBV28; a possible D gene is TRBD2 (5 bases). The CDR3 is 13 amino acids. V lost 5 bases to trimming and J lost 9 bases, with 13 bases between them. Per germline, CDR1 MDHEN and CDR2 SYDVKM. The CDR3 sequence: CASSLRPGWELFF. DNA for the CDR3: TGTGCCAGCAGTCTACGACCGGGGTGGGAGCTGTTTTTT.

CDR3 sequence (DNA): TGCGCCAGCAGCCGGGATGGGACAGGGGTCTACGAGCAGTACTTC. It encodes CASSRDGTGVYEQYF. The chain carries TRBV5-1 and TRBJ2-7; 10 bases are shared with TRBD1. This CDR3 region has 15 residues. V shed 4 bases, J shed 3 bases, and the junction held 7 bases outside the gene matches. The germline V gene has CDR1 SGHRS and CDR2 YFSETQ.

This clone turned up a few times. CDR3 nucleotide sequence: TGTGCCAGCAGCTTGCTTGGAGGTAGCGACTACAATGAGCAGTTCTTC. Amino acid sequence: CASSLLGGSDYNEQFF. The genes are TRBV5-6 and TRBJ2-1; a weak D match, TRBD2 (5 bases). From germline, CDR1 is SGHDT and CDR2 YYEEEE. The CDR3 loop spans 16 amino acids. V lost 1 base and J lost 3, with 14 bases in between.

The CDR3 protein is CASSRQGADTEAFF. DNA for the CDR3: TGTGCCAGCTCACGACAGGGGGCCGACACTGAAGCTTTCTTT. The rearrangement joins TRBV18 to TRBJ1-1, with TRBD1 matching 10 bases. Germline V lookup: CDR1 KGHSH, CDR2 LQKENI. The CDR3 spans 14 residues. With V trimmed by 4 bases and J by 3 bases, 2 bases remained unmatched.

The chain joins TRBV7-8 to TRBJ2-7; a possible D gene is TRBD2 (6 bases). The CDR3 extends over 16 amino acids. CDR1 and CDR2 (germline): SGHVS, FQNEAQ. V lost 1 base, J lost 0 bases, and 13 bases lay in between. The CDR3 sequence is CASSLEGGASSYEQYF. The CDR3 DNA sequence: TGTGCCAGCAGCTTAGAAGGCGGGGCGAGCTCCTACGAGCAGTACTTC.

V is TRBV10-3 and J is TRBJ2-6; 7 bases align to TRBD1. This CDR3 has 16 residues. Losses at the gene ends were 2 bases for V and 0 bases for J; bases not matched to a gene: 1. CDR1 and CDR2 from the germline V gene are ENHRY and SYGVKD. CDR3 protein: CAISERQGSGANVLTF. In nucleotides, the CDR3 is TGTGCCATCAGTGAGCGACAGGGCTCTGGGGCCAACGTCCTGACTTTC.

This chain links TRBV5-1 with TRBJ2-5; 10 bases map to TRBD1. CDR3 size: 15 residues. V trimming: 0 bases; J trimming: 3 bases; junction bases outside the gene matches: 2. Germline assignment: CDR1 SGHRS and CDR2 YFSETQ. This chain's CDR3 is CASSLDGTGEETQYF. CDR3 coding DNA: TGCGCCAGCAGCTTGGATGGGACAGGGGAAGAGACCCAGTACTTC.

This clone was detected a few times. A read error likely explains this, since a far larger clone differs by one base. The V and J genes are TRBV2 and TRBJ2-1, with 7 bases aligning to TRBD1. Germline loops: CDR1 SNHLY, CDR2 FYNNEI. This CDR3 comprises 14 residues. This chain's CDR3 is CASSWTGTYNAQFF. In nucleotides, the CDR3 is TGTGCCAGCAGTTGGACAGGCACCTACAATGCGCAGTTCTTC.

The gene calls are TRBV9 and TRBJ2-1; a weak D match, TRBD2 (6 bases). From germline, CDR1 is SGDLS and CDR2 YYNGEE. The CDR3 spans 16 residues. The V end was cut by 4 bases, the J end by 0 bases, with 14 bases between. CDR3 in DNA: TGTGCCAGCAGCTTACCTTCTAGCGTCTCCTACAATGAGCAGTTCTTC. It translates to CASSLPSSVSYNEQFF.

The chain uses TRBV6-5 and TRBJ1-6; D gene unclear. Trimming left V 6 bases short and J 7 bases short, with 16 bases between. Germline V gene sequence: CDR1 MNHEY, CDR2 SVGAGI. The CDR3 sequence is 15 residues long. The CDR3 DNA reads TGTGCCAGCAGCTCCCGGGTCTCTTTAAATTCACCCCTCCACTTT. This codes for CASSSRVSLNSPLHF.

This rearrangement joins TRBV7-9 to TRBJ1-6, with D perhaps TRBD1 (6 bases). The V gene lost 7 bases and the J gene lost 5 bases, with 9 bases spanning the gap. CDR1 SEHNR and CDR2 FQNEAQ come from the germline V gene (reference sequence). The CDR3 covers 13 residues. Written as DNA, the CDR3 is TGTGCCAGCAAGGCAGGGGATAATTCACCCCTCCACTTT. Protein product: CASKAGDNSPLHF.

This sequence joins TRBV30 and TRBJ2-1; TRBD1 might be the D (7 bases). Trimming took 4 bases from V and 6 from J, leaving 34 bases between them. The CDR3 sequence is 20 residues long. Germline assignment: CDR1 GTSNPN and CDR2 SVGIG (reference sequence). As DNA, the CDR3 is TGTGCCTGGACCCAGGCTTACGGGACAGTATACTTAGCGGCACTCAATGAGCAGTTCTTC. Its protein is CAWTQAYGTVYLAALNEQFF.

The gene calls are TRBV7-2 and TRBJ1-1, with D unclear. The CDR3 is 13 residues long. V lost 3 bases and J 0 bases, leaving 5 bases between the germline ends. CDR1 SGHTA and CDR2 FQGNSA come from the germline V gene. For the CDR3, the DNA is TGTGCCAGCAGCTTCGGGTTGAACACTGAAGCTTTCTTT. It is translated as CASSFGLNTEAFF.

CDR3 DNA sequence: TGCGCCAGCAGCCAAGAATTCGGGGCTAGCGGGAGGGCCGATAACACCGGGGAGCTGTTTTTT. Translation gives CASSQEFGASGRADNTGELFF. The chain has TRBV4-1 and TRBJ2-2; TRBD2 matches at 12 bases. The CDR3 has 21 residues. Germline CDR1 reads MGHRA; CDR2 reads YSYEKL. V gave up 0 bases and J gave up 2 bases; unmatched junction bases: 13.

V and J are TRBV9 and TRBJ2-5, with 9 bases lining up with TRBD1. J was trimmed by 6 bases and V by 4 bases; bases with no gene match: 10. CDR3 length: 15 amino acids. CDR1 SGDLS and CDR2 YYNGEE come from the germline V gene. The CDR3 DNA is TGTGCCAGCAGCCTAGGACAGGGGCTCCTTCAGACCCAGTACTTC. It specifies CASSLGQGLLQTQYF.

The chain uses TRBV5-1 and TRBJ2-7; 7 bases align to TRBD2. The CDR3 extends over 14 amino acids. CDR1 and CDR2 (germline): SGHRS, YFSETQ. The V and J ends lost 2 bases and 3 bases, in that order; junction bases with no gene match: 5. The CDR3 loop is CASSFGGSDYEQYF. The CDR3, as DNA: TGCGCCAGCAGCTTTGGCGGGAGTGACTACGAGCAGTACTTC.

V and J are TRBV6-5 and TRBJ2-5, with D perhaps matching TRBD1 (6 bases). The ends were cut back, 6 bases at V and 1 base at J, with 9 bases in the middle. Per the germline V gene, CDR1 is MNHEY and CDR2 is SVGAGI. The CDR3 is 13 residues long. CDR3 coding DNA: TGTGCCAGCAGGAGGACAGTCCAAGAGACCCAGTACTTC. Protein sequence: CASRRTVQETQYF.

A word on this clone: The identical CDR3 is also encoded by other nucleotide sequences in the sample. The chain has TRBV5-1 and TRBJ2-1; 8 bases agree with TRBD1. CDR1 and CDR2 (germline): SGHRS, YFSETQ. The CDR3 totals 15 residues. V was clipped by 0 bases and J by 3 bases; unmatched bases: 2. CDR3 loop: CASSLEGQGYNEQFF. CDR3 nucleotide sequence: TGCGCCAGCAGCTTGGAAGGACAGGGCTACAATGAGCAGTTCTTC.

The rearrangement joins TRBV15 to TRBJ1-4, with D perhaps TRBD1 (5 bases). Germline V CDR1 and CDR2: LNHNV, YYDKDF (reference sequence). Deletions cut 5 bases from V and 8 bases from J, with 21 bases between. The CDR3 sequence is 16 residues long. CDR3 sequence (DNA): TGTGCCACCAGCGGGTGGGGGAGGGGCGGAGACGAAAAACTGTTTTTT. Its translation is CATSGWGRGGDEKLFF.